The rows below give T cell receptor beta chains drawn from one sample of a study of T cell responses to AZD1222 COVID-19 vaccine. Data came from immunoSEQ multiplex PCR; TCRdb stores just in-frame clones and leaves some out. Here the sample spans around 160,000 clones, 90% to 95% being singletons. The material sequenced was peripheral blood, taken on day 0 of AZD1222 vaccination. The source is an adult in good health. Both conserved end residues are part of each CDR3. D genes are given only for firm matches. Clone size appears in some rows only: once, few, many, or a class for an expanded clone.

CDR3nt,CDR3aa,abundance,d_gene,j_gene,v_gene
TGTGCCAGCAGCCCTAGGAGGGTAGGGCAGGAGACCCAGTACTTC,CASSPRRVGQETQYF,-,-,TRBJ2-5,TRBV7-2
TGTGCCAGCAGTCCCCGCAGGCTCTCCTACGAGCAGTACTTC,CASSPRRLSYEQYF,-,-,TRBJ2-7,TRBV28
TGTGCCAGCTCACCCTGGGCCGGAGCCAACACCGGGGAGCTGTTTTTT,CASSPWAGANTGELFF,-,-,TRBJ2-2,TRBV18
TGTGCCACCAGCAGAGCAGGGGTTGGCTACACCTTC,CATSRAGVGYTF,-,-,TRBJ1-2,TRBV15
TGTGCCAGCAGCCAGGGCGGGGCTGGGCTGGAGACCCAGTACTTC,CASSQGGAGLETQYF,-,-,TRBJ2-5,TRBV7-3
TGCGCCAGCAGCCAAAGGACAGGGGACGGTAATGAGCAGTTCTTC,CASSQRTGDGNEQFF,-,TRBD1,TRBJ2-1,TRBV5-1
TGTGCCAGCAGCTTAGTCCTAGCGGGGGTAAGGTACGAGCAGTACTTC,CASSLVLAGVRYEQYF,-,TRBD2,TRBJ2-7,TRBV7-3
TGTGCCAGCAGCGAGAAGACAGGGGGCTCCTACGAGCAGTACTTC,CASSEKTGGSYEQYF,-,TRBD1,TRBJ2-7,TRBV9
TGTGCCAGCCAAGGGGGGAGCACGTTTTATTCACCCCTCCACTTT,CASQGGSTFYSPLHF,-,-,TRBJ1-6,TRBV7-2
TGCGCCAGCAGCTGGACAGGGAAGCACGAGCAGTACTTC,CASSWTGKHEQYF,-,TRBD1,TRBJ2-7,TRBV5-1
TGTGCCAGCAGCTTAGAGGGGGGAGTCTCCAATGAGCAGTTCTTC,CASSLEGGVSNEQFF,few,-,TRBJ2-1,TRBV11-3
TGTGCCAGCCAGGGACTGACTAGCACAGATACGCAGTATTTT,CASQGLTSTDTQYF,-,-,TRBJ2-3,TRBV18
TGTGCCAGCAGTTTAAAGTCGAGGAGGGTGGGACTAGTCACTCCTTTCACAGATACGCAGTATTTT,CASSLKSRRVGLVTPFTDTQYF,-,TRBD2,TRBJ2-3,TRBV27
TGTGCCAGCAGGGCGACGAACCAAGGCGGGGAGCTGTTTTTT,CASRATNQGGELFF,-,-,TRBJ2-2,TRBV5-4
TGCGCCAGCAAAGGGCCTCACTATGGCTACACCTTC,CASKGPHYGYTF,-,-,TRBJ1-2,TRBV4-1
TGTGCCAGTAGTACTCAGAGGAATAGCAATCAGCCCCAGCATTTT,CASSTQRNSNQPQHF,few,-,TRBJ1-5,TRBV19
TGTGCCAGTAGTAGAGACCGGTATAATTCACCCCTCCACTTT,CASSRDRYNSPLHF,-,-,TRBJ1-6,TRBV19
TGTGCCAGCAGCCCTGGACAGGGGGTACAAGAGACCCAGTACTTC,CASSPGQGVQETQYF,once,TRBD1,TRBJ2-5,TRBV4-2
TGTGCCAGCAGCCCCAAAGATGGACAGCGAGCTATCGCGGATACGCAGTATTTT,CASSPKDGQRAIADTQYF,-,-,TRBJ2-3,TRBV7-2
TGTGCCACCAGCCCCCGGACGAATGAAAAACTGTTTTTT,CATSPRTNEKLFF,-,-,TRBJ1-4,TRBV15
TGTGCCAGCAGCGTACCCAAGGACAGGGTAGCTGAAAAACTGTTTTTT,CASSVPKDRVAEKLFF,-,TRBD1,TRBJ1-4,TRBV9
TGTGCCAGCAGTTTAGAGGGGAGGGAGTATGGCTACACCTTC,CASSLEGREYGYTF,-,-,TRBJ1-2,TRBV28
TGTGCCAGCAGCCTTGGGGGGGGTCAGCCCCAGCATTTT,CASSLGGGQPQHF,once,-,TRBJ1-5,TRBV12-3/TRBV12-4
TGTGCCAGCAGCCAGAGAGGGGGGGCTGATGGCTACACCTTC,CASSQRGGADGYTF,-,-,TRBJ1-2,TRBV3-1/TRBV3-2
TGTGCCAGCAGGGGGACTAGCGGGTTTACCGGGGAGCTGTTTTTT,CASRGTSGFTGELFF,-,TRBD2,TRBJ2-2,TRBV6-6
TGTGCCAGTAGTATACAGGGTTCAGGGGAGACCCAGTACTTC,CASSIQGSGETQYF,-,-,TRBJ2-5,TRBV19
TGTGCCAGCTCCCCGAACGGGGGCTACGAGCAGTACTTC,CASSPNGGYEQYF,once,-,TRBJ2-7,TRBV18
TGTGCCAGCAGCGAGGGACAGGGGTTTCAAGAGACCCAGTACTTC,CASSEGQGFQETQYF,-,-,TRBJ2-5,TRBV21-1
TGCAGCGTAAGACCGATGAACACTGAAGCTTTCTTT,CSVRPMNTEAFF,-,-,TRBJ1-1,TRBV29-1
TGCGCCAGCAGCCAACAGGTCCGGCTCAGCCAGAACACTGAAGCTTTCTTT,CASSQQVRLSQNTEAFF,-,-,TRBJ1-1,TRBV4-3
TGCGCCAGCAGCCCACAAGGGGGTTGGGACATTCAAGAGACCCAGTACTTC,CASSPQGGWDIQETQYF,-,-,TRBJ2-5,TRBV5-1
TGCGCCAGCAGCCCAGCAAGTGTCTCCGGGACGCCTGGCACAGATACGCAGTATTTT,CASSPASVSGTPGTDTQYF,-,-,TRBJ2-3,TRBV4-3
TGTGCCAGCAGTTACTCCGTGGCAGGGCCCCGCTATGAGCAGTTCTTC,CASSYSVAGPRYEQFF,once,-,TRBJ2-1,TRBV6-5
TGTGCCAGCAGCTTCGGACTAGCGGGGGCGTGGAAGTACTTC,CASSFGLAGAWKYF,-,TRBD2,TRBJ2-4,TRBV11-2
TGCAGCGTTTCTGGACTAGCGGGGGTTAACGCGAACACCGGGGAGCTGTTTTTT,CSVSGLAGVNANTGELFF,-,TRBD2,TRBJ2-2,TRBV29-1